A single count supports the clone carrying this TCR beta chain. The assay was immunoSEQ multiplex PCR, and TCRdb's table has in-frame clones only and misses some. The sample contains about 11,000 clones, roughly 70% of which appear only once. These data belong to a study of immune evolution from preneoplasia to lung adenocarcinoma. Trimming cost V 0 bases and J 2 bases; bases outside gene matches: 2. The CDR3 loop spans 15 amino acids. CDR1 SGDLS and CDR2 YYNGEE come from the germline V gene. Between the mid-2010s and the late 2010s, patients underwent resection in Japan or China. The gene calls are TRBV9 and TRBJ2-1, with TRBD2 matching 7 bases. Input material: FFPE normal lung tissue adjacent to the tumor. This clonotype originated in a person in their sixties with lung adenocarcinoma. Some clones in this sample may be carry-over from other donors' samples. CDR3 protein: CASSVGEGTYNEQFF. The DNA for the CDR3 is TGTGCCAGCAGCGTAGGGGAGGGTACCTACAATGAGCAGTTCTTC.